The T cell receptor beta chain under discussion was sequenced for a study of CD8 T cells in ankylosing spondylitis. General observations from the study: Earlier authors reported some of these motif variants in reactive arthritis synovial fluid and blood.

TCRdb recomputed calls from the 5' RACE reads with MiXCR, one row per CDR3 protein. The sample carries 100,000 to 150,000 distinct CDR3 sequences, about 6.5% recorded once. The V end was cut by 4 bases, the J end by 7 bases, with 14 bases between. The CDR3 is made up of 13 amino acids. CDR1 and CDR2 from the germline V gene are DFQATT and SNEGSKA (reference sequence). The sample holds many counts of this clonotype. Its antigen remains unknown. The chain has TRBV20-1 and TRBJ2-1, with D possibly being TRBD2 (5 bases). The clonotype was recovered from a male donor with ankylosing spondylitis or in good health (not recorded which). The sequencing sample was made of blood, either unsorted or a sorted T cell fraction (not recorded which). The CDR3 DNA reads as TGCAGTGCTAACGCCGGAGGTAAAAATGAGCAGTTCTTC. Protein product: CSANAGGKNEQFF.